This entry describes one TCR beta chain. TCRdb's table, derived via immunoSEQ multiplex PCR, lists solely in-frame clones and lacks some. The table records around 430,000 clones, 87% of them present only once. This sample is part of a study of blood T cell repertoires in COVID-19. Two negative PCRs, clearance, or symptom resolution characterized the recovered Cohort 3 donors. The sequence derives from a woman aged 45-59 years who had recovered from COVID-19. The sequenced sample was PBMCs or T cells enriched from blood (not recorded which).

The DNA for the CDR3 is TGTGCCAGCAGCTTGTACGGGGGGGCCACCTACGAGCAGTACTTC. Translated: CASSLYGGATYEQYF. V gene TRBV5-5 combines with J gene TRBJ2-7; 8 nucleotides match TRBD2. Unmatched junction bases numbered 5, after V lost 1 base and J lost 2 bases. There are 15 residues in the CDR3. Germline CDR1 reads SGHKS; CDR2 reads YYEKEE (reference sequence). Based on the CDR3 plus reference TRBV5-5 and TRBJ2-7, the full variable domain is DAGVTQSPTHLIKTRGQQVTLRCSPISGHKSVSWYQQVLGQGPQFIFQYYEKEERGRGNFPDRFSARQFPNYSSELNVNALLLGDSALYLCASSLYGGATYEQYFGPGTRLTVT.